Below, 25 T cell receptor beta chains from the same sample are listed, as sequenced in a study of blood T cell repertoires in COVID-19. Produced via immunoSEQ multiplex PCR; TCRdb's table is partial and in-frame only. The sample shows over 250,000 clones, roughly 89% of them seen only once. The sample comprised PBMCs or T cells enriched from blood (not recorded which). Receptors were obtained from a man aged 40-55 years who had recovered from COVID-19.

The V call is TRBV7-6, the J call TRBJ1-2, with D possibly matching TRBD1 (6 bases). With 2 bases removed from V and 1 base from J, the gap between germline ends came to 23 bases. Germline CDR1 SGHVS, CDR2 FNYEAQ. The CDR3 length is 19 residues. The DNA for the CDR3 is TGTGCCAGCAGCTTAAGACCTACCGGATCCGGACAGCTTAACTATGGCTACACCTTC. Amino acids: CASSLRPTGSGQLNYGYTF.

This clone was observed a handful of times. This rearrangement joins TRBV7-3 to TRBJ2-1; tentative D call: TRBD1 (5 bases). Germline V gene lookup returns CDR1 SGHTA and CDR2 FQGTGA. The CDR3 contains 13 residues. Trimming shortened V by 4 bases and J by 10 bases, and 14 bases separated the two germline ends. CDR3 nucleotide sequence: TGTGCCAGCAGCTCCACACAGCAGGGCGAGCAGTTCTTC. Translated: CASSSTQQGEQFF.

The genes are TRBV7-8 and TRBJ1-2; D is ambiguous. Germline CDR1 and CDR2: SGHVS and FQNEAQ. This CDR3 spans 14 amino acids. Deletions cut 3 bases from V and 5 bases from J, with 13 bases between. The CDR3 bases are TGTGCCAGCAGCTTCCTCGCGACATCTTATGGCTACACCTTC. Translating gives CASSFLATSYGYTF.

The chain links TRBV25-1 to TRBJ2-7; TRBD1 aligns across 9 bases. V lost 8 bases, J lost 3 bases, and 5 bases stayed unmatched. The CDR3 totals 13 residues. The V gene's germline CDR1 is MGHDK and CDR2 SYGVNS. In nucleotides, the CDR3 is TGTGCCAGCCAGGGACAGGGAATCTACGAGCAGTACTTC. Translated, it gives CASQGQGIYEQYF.

The chain links TRBV28 to TRBJ1-2; 7 bases are shared with TRBD1. Germline values: CDR1 MDHEN, CDR2 SYDVKM. The CDR3 has 16 residues. The trim removed 7 bases at V and 1 base at J, leaving 12 bases unmatched. The DNA of the CDR3 is TGTGCCAGCACTGAGGTGGGACAGTTCATTAACTATGGCTACACCTTC. Amino acid sequence: CASTEVGQFINYGYTF.

The DNA of the CDR3 is TGTGCCAGTAGTAAGAGACAGGGGCCGAACACCGGGGAGCTGTTTTTT. Translation gives CASSKRQGPNTGELFF. The genes are TRBV19 and TRBJ2-2; 8 bases agree with TRBD1. CDR3 length: 16 residues. Unmatched junction bases numbered 4, after V lost 4 bases and J lost 0 bases. Per germline, CDR1 LNHDA and CDR2 SQIVND (reference sequence).

The rearrangement links TRBV5-4 to TRBJ2-5, with 9 bases lining up with TRBD1. This CDR3 is built from 16 residues. CDR1 is SGHNT, CDR2 YYREEE, per germline (reference sequence). The trim removed 4 bases at V and 3 bases at J, leaving 10 bases unmatched. CDR3 region: CASSRNAGTGKETQYF. CDR3 DNA: TGTGCCAGCAGCAGAAATGCCGGGACAGGGAAAGAGACCCAGTACTTC.

The chain recombines TRBV3-1 (or the pseudogene TRBV3-2) with TRBJ1-5; no definite D call. The CDR3 is 17 residues long. Germline assignment: CDR1 LGHDT and CDR2 YNNKEL (reference sequence). V was clipped by 1 base and J by 0 bases, with 13 bases between them. The CDR3 loop is CASSQGGSGYSNQPQHF. In DNA form, the CDR3 reads TGTGCCAGCAGCCAAGGAGGCAGCGGATATAGCAATCAGCCCCAGCATTTT.

J is TRBJ1-6 and V is TRBV19; 8 bases map to TRBD1. CDR3 length equals 14 residues. Germline assignment: CDR1 LNHDA and CDR2 SQIVND (reference sequence). V dropped 4 bases and J dropped 6; count of bases not matched to a gene: 2. DNA for the CDR3: TGTGCCAGTAGTAGAACAGGGGGTAATTCACCCCTCCACTTT. Amino acid sequence: CASSRTGGNSPLHF.

This chain uses TRBV12-3 or TRBV12-4 with TRBJ1-2; D unresolved. V lost 6 bases and J lost 4, with 6 bases in between. This CDR3 has 11 amino acids. Here the CDR3 DNA reads TGTGCCAGCAGCTACAGCTATGGCTACACCTTC. Amino acids: CASSYSYGYTF.

This chain uses TRBV14 with TRBJ1-1; 10 positions agree with TRBD1. Unmatched junction bases numbered 21, after V lost 2 bases and J lost 3 bases. This CDR3 comprises 21 residues. Germline CDR1 SGHDN, CDR2 FVKESK. The CDR3 sequence: CASSQTWYSTRDRGLDTEAFF. The CDR3 bases are TGTGCCAGCAGCCAAACTTGGTATTCGACCCGGGACAGGGGCCTAGACACTGAAGCTTTCTTT.

J is TRBJ2-7 and V is TRBV7-3, with 9 nucleotides matching TRBD1. V dropped 5 bases and J dropped 2; count of bases not matched to a gene: 4. Germline V lookup: CDR1 SGHTA, CDR2 FQGTGA. The CDR3 totals 14 residues. The CDR3 coding sequence is TGTGCCAGCAGCCAGGGACAGGGTCCCTACGAGCAGTACTTC. This translates into CASSQGQGPYEQYF.

The V and J genes are TRBV19 and TRBJ2-1, with 8 bases matching TRBD2. V lost 0 bases and J lost 8; bases outside the gene matches: 9. Germline V gene sequence: CDR1 LNHDA, CDR2 SQIVND (reference sequence). CDR3 length: 16 residues. The CDR3 nucleotides are TGTGCCAGTAGTATAGATCCCTGGGCGGGAGGAGATGAGCAGTTCTTC. Protein sequence: CASSIDPWAGGDEQFF.

The J gene is TRBJ1-2, the V gene TRBV24-1; D might be TRBD1 (6 bases). Between the trimmed V and J ends, which lost 2 bases and 8 bases, there was a span of 14 bases. CDR1 KGHDR and CDR2 SFDVKD come from the germline V gene. The CDR3 is 14 residues long. The CDR3 DNA reads as TGTGCCACCAGTGATTCGACACAGGGTTCCGGCTACACCTTC. Translated: CATSDSTQGSGYTF.

V and J are TRBV4-1 and TRBJ1-2; 9 bases map to TRBD1. The CDR3 consists of 17 residues. The junction had 13 bases not matched to a gene; V was cut back by 0 bases and J by 8 bases. CDR1 is MGHRA and CDR2 is YSYEKL in the germline V gene. In DNA, the CDR3 is TGCGCCAGCAGCCAAGATCCGCGACTCACAGGGGGCGGGGGCTACACCTTC. Protein sequence: CASSQDPRLTGGGGYTF.

The CDR3 DNA reads as TGCGCCAGCAGCTCGACGAGGACCTACGAGCAGTACTTC. Protein sequence: CASSSTRTYEQYF. The chain links TRBV5-1 to TRBJ2-7; D not certain. Trimming took 3 bases from V and 2 from J, leaving 9 bases between them. Per germline, CDR1 SGHRS and CDR2 YFSETQ. CDR3 size: 13 residues.

The gene calls are TRBV27 and TRBJ2-6; 8 bases map to TRBD1. The germline V gene has CDR1 MNHEY and CDR2 SMNVEV (reference sequence). V trimming: 6 bases; J trimming: 2 bases; junction bases outside the gene matches: 9. This CDR3 contains 17 residues. The DNA for the CDR3 is TGTGCCAGCAGGGTGACAGGGGCCTCGACTGGGGCCAACGTCCTGACTTTC. Translation gives CASRVTGASTGANVLTF.

The gene calls are TRBV7-9 and TRBJ2-1; 8 nucleotides line up with TRBD2. Germline values: CDR1 SEHNR, CDR2 FQNEAQ (reference sequence). J was trimmed by 9 bases and V by 2 bases; bases with no gene match: 9. CDR3 length equals 15 residues. CDR3 residues: CASSLTRGGSSEQFF. The DNA for the CDR3 is TGTGCCAGCAGCTTAACTCGCGGGGGGTCGAGTGAGCAGTTCTTC.

This chain joins TRBV2 and TRBJ1-1; 7 nucleotides line up with TRBD1. Per germline, CDR1 SNHLY and CDR2 FYNNEI. The CDR3 is made up of 16 amino acids. Trimming at V came to 10 bases and at J to 4 bases, leaving 18 bases not matched to a gene. CDR3 sequence (DNA): TGTGCCACATACCGAATACTTCAGGGGGGAGGCACTGAAGCTTTCTTT. Amino acids: CATYRILQGGGTEAFF.

Only a few counts were recorded for this clone. The V and J genes are TRBV6-5 and TRBJ2-7; D may be TRBD1 (5 bases). The CDR3 length is 16 residues. Deletions cut 0 bases from V and 2 bases from J, with 14 bases between. CDR1 and CDR2 from the germline V gene are MNHEY and SVGAGI. CDR3 nucleotides: TGTGCCAGCAGTTACTCTCTGGGGCAGGCAGCCTACGAGCAGTACTTC. It is translated as CASSYSLGQAAYEQYF.

The V gene is TRBV5-4, the J gene TRBJ2-1, with 11 bases aligning to TRBD1. The V gene end was trimmed by 3 bases and the J gene end by 8 bases; junction bases not matched to a gene: 4. Germline CDR1 SGHNT, CDR2 YYREEE (reference sequence). CDR3 length: 14 residues. The CDR3: CASSSGQGGDEQFF. Written as DNA, the CDR3 is TGTGCCAGCAGCTCGGGACAGGGGGGGGATGAGCAGTTCTTC.

This chain links TRBV3-1 (or the pseudogene TRBV3-2) with TRBJ2-7; 7 positions match TRBD1. The CDR3 loop spans 14 amino acids. With 6 bases clipped from V and 1 base from J, the junction kept 6 bases outside the gene matches. Germline loops: CDR1 LGHDT, CDR2 YNNKEL (reference sequence). The CDR3 reads CASSNYRGSYEQYF. The CDR3 region has the DNA TGTGCCAGCAGTAATTACAGGGGATCCTACGAGCAGTACTTC.

This clone came up once. The V gene is TRBV5-1, the J gene TRBJ2-7; 8 nucleotides line up with TRBD1. Germline trimming cut 2 bases from V and 3 bases from J; bases unmatched to any gene: 4. The CDR3 has 14 amino acids. From germline, CDR1 is SGHRS and CDR2 YFSETQ. The CDR3 sequence: CASSLQGGNYEQYF. CDR3 coding DNA: TGCGCCAGCAGCTTACAGGGGGGAAACTACGAGCAGTACTTC.

The gene calls are TRBV3-1 (or the pseudogene TRBV3-2) and TRBJ2-3; 7 bases are a match to TRBD2. Germline loops: CDR1 LGHDT, CDR2 YNNKEL (reference sequence). The CDR3 has 17 amino acids. The V gene end was trimmed by 4 bases and the J gene end by 2 bases; junction bases not matched to a gene: 12. CDR3 region: CASSPLPSGALTDTQYF. In DNA, the CDR3 is TGTGCCAGCAGCCCACTTCCAAGCGGGGCTCTCACAGATACGCAGTATTTT.

The rearrangement links TRBV7-2 to TRBJ2-3, with TRBD2 identical over 12 bases. After removal of 3 bases from V and 6 bases from J, the junction contained 10 bases not matched to a gene. CDR1 is SGHTA and CDR2 is FQGNSA in the germline V gene. This CDR3 has 17 amino acids. DNA of the CDR3: TGTGCCAGCAGCTTCCCTAAGACTAGCGGGAGTTTCGATACGCAGTATTTT. Translated, it gives CASSFPKTSGSFDTQYF.